This record looks at one T cell receptor beta chain sequence and its context. No antigen is known for it. This entry is derived from a study of response to subunit inactivated influenza vaccine. Study-level results: Every seasonal influenza vaccination brings in few new T cells, the authors suggested.

TCRdb processed the RT-PCR reads anew with MiXCR; each CDR3 protein has one entry. The data contain about half a million distinct CDR3 sequences, less than 8% of them seen just once; the ten biggest clones take up 13%. This material consisted of PBMCs from blood, taken around 2 years after vaccination. The receptor was derived from a man aged 45 to 70 who received an inactivated influenza vaccine.

CDR3 DNA: TGCAGCGTAGCGACAGGGATCTATAATTCACCCCTCCACTTT. It is translated as CSVATGIYNSPLHF. The V call is TRBV29-1, the J call TRBJ1-6, with 7 bases that match TRBD1. The CDR3 runs 14 residues. The V gene end was trimmed by 6 bases and the J gene end by 3 bases; junction bases not matched to a gene: 5. From germline, CDR1 is SQVTM and CDR2 ANQGSEA.